One T cell receptor beta chain is described in this entry. The CDR3 has 12 amino acids. Germline loops: CDR1 LNHDA, CDR2 SQIVND (reference sequence). Trimming removed 8 bases from V and 6 bases from J, with 11 bases in between. This sample stems from a study of blood T cell repertoires in COVID-19. About the study: The analysed material was cDNA or gDNA that came from T cells, B-cell-depleted T cells, or PBMCs.

Individuals drawn from 24 US areas were roughly 18 to 95 years old. The study counted Cohort 3 donors as recovered given two negative PCRs, clearance, or symptom resolution. Authors' analysis steps: How many nucleated cells were present was estimated from reference gene primer amplification. The table came from immunoSEQ multiplex PCR; TCRdb's copy has only in-frame clones and leaves some out. D and trimming come from the DNA, and the V and J calls and clone size come from that table. This repertoire shows approximately 480,000 clones, 87% found once; its top ten account for approximately 0.7%. Sequenced: PBMCs or T cells enriched from blood (not recorded which). The V call is TRBV19, the J call TRBJ1-5, with D hard to call. The receptor's source is a woman younger than 30 who had recovered from COVID-19. The CDR3 here is CASQESVQPQHF. The CDR3 coding sequence is TGTGCCAGTCAGGAATCGGTTCAGCCCCAGCATTTT.